These 13 T cell receptor beta chains share one sample of origin, sequenced in a study of graft-versus-host responses after intestinal transplantation. Intraepithelial and lamina propria lymphocytes were isolated from graft specimens. Sequencing was performed with immunoSEQ multiplex PCR; in TCRdb, only in-frame clones are kept and a portion is missing. Of 15,000 to 20,000 clones in the sample, about 80% were seen once. The sample was ileum tissue, taken just under 600 days after intestinal transplantation. The receptors shown here come from a human patient who received an intestinal transplant, so some T cells may come from the graft donor.

This clone was recorded only once. The gene calls are TRBV5-1 and TRBJ2-1; 8 bases match TRBD2. Trimming at V came to 4 bases and at J to 9 bases, leaving 9 bases not matched to a gene. CDR1 SGHRS and CDR2 YFSETQ come from the germline V gene. The CDR3 runs to 14 residues. DNA for the CDR3: TGCGCCAGCAGCCCGGGGGGGAGTGTCGTTGAGCAGTTCTTC. Protein: CASSPGGSVVEQFF.

Note on this clone: Distinct nucleotide sequences in the sample also encode this CDR3. The CDR3 region has the DNA TGTGCCAGCAGCTTGGCGAAGTATGGCTACACCTTC. Amino acid sequence: CASSLAKYGYTF. The chain combines TRBV5-6 with TRBJ1-2; D uncertain. The CDR3 length is 12 residues. In germline, CDR1 is SGHDT, CDR2 YYEEEE. Deletions cut 0 bases from V and 5 bases from J, with 5 bases between.

The chain employs TRBV7-8 and TRBJ1-3, with 7 bases identical to TRBD1. Per the germline V gene, CDR1 is SGHVS and CDR2 is FQNEAQ. The CDR3 contains 15 residues. J was trimmed by 2 bases and V by 5 bases; bases with no gene match: 6. The CDR3 DNA reads as TGTGCCAGCAGCACGGGACAGTCGCCTGGAAACACCATATATTTT. This gives the protein CASSTGQSPGNTIYF.

This rearrangement joins TRBV7-3 to TRBJ2-3; 13 bases line up with TRBD2. Germline trimming cut 4 bases from V and 5 bases from J; bases unmatched to any gene: 3. The CDR3 covers 15 residues. Germline CDR1 reads SGHTA; CDR2 reads FQGTGA. The chain's CDR3 is CASSWTSGGGDTQYF. DNA of the CDR3: TGTGCCAGCAGCTGGACTAGCGGGGGAGGAGATACGCAGTATTTT.

The sample holds one count of this clone. V is TRBV4-1 and J is TRBJ1-2; 8 positions match TRBD1. The J segment lost 4 bases and the V segment lost 1 base, leaving 5 bases of the junction unmatched. This CDR3 has 15 residues. Germline CDR1 and CDR2: MGHRA and YSYEKL. The CDR3 region is CASSQGQGIFYGYTF. DNA for the CDR3: TGCGCCAGCAGCCAAGGACAGGGGATTTTCTATGGCTACACCTTC.

The V gene is TRBV7-6, the J gene TRBJ2-3; the match to TRBD2 covers 9 bases. The CDR3 contains 18 residues. Per the germline V gene, CDR1 is SGHVS and CDR2 is FNYEAQ. The junction had 16 bases not matched to a gene; V was cut back by 7 bases and J by 2 bases. CDR3 residues: CASTRAGGPGYDTDTQYF. DNA of the CDR3: TGTGCCAGCACAAGAGCGGGGGGCCCGGGTTACGACACAGATACGCAGTATTTT. Supplemented by reference TRBV7-6 and TRBJ2-3, the full variable domain reads GAGVSQSPRYKVTKRGQDVALRCDPISGHVSLYWYRQALGQGPEFLTYFNYEAQQDKSGLPNDRFSAERPEGSISTLTIQRTEQRDSAMYRCASTRAGGPGYDTDTQYFGPGTRLTVL.

This clone was detected a few times. The junction differs from germline at one of its ends, possibly a read error. Other DNA sequences in the sample encode the same CDR3. The V gene is TRBV2, the J gene TRBJ1-2; 7 nucleotides agree with TRBD1. The CDR3 loop spans 14 amino acids. Germline V lookup: CDR1 SNHLY, CDR2 FYNNEI. The CDR3 spells CARREMGQLYGYTF. The DNA for the CDR3 is TGCGCCAGGAGGGAGATGGGACAGCTCTATGGCTACACCTTC.

This sequence joins TRBV9 and TRBJ1-6; D remains unclear. Germline CDR1 SGDLS, CDR2 YYNGEE. The ends were cut back, 2 bases at V and 8 bases at J, with 11 bases in the middle. The CDR3 spans 14 residues. CDR3 sequence reads: CASSVGSQDSPLHF. DNA for the CDR3: TGTGCCAGCAGCGTCGGGAGCCAGGATTCACCCCTCCACTTT.

The V and J genes are TRBV6-4 and TRBJ1-1; tentative D call: TRBD1 (6 bases). The CDR3 is 13 amino acids. Germline V gene data show CDR1 as MRHNA and CDR2 as SNTAGT. The V end lost 5 bases, the J end lost 2 bases, and 9 bases lay between the germline ends. The CDR3 nucleotides read TGTGCCAGCAGTCCACAGGGAAACACTGAAGCTTTCTTT. Translated, it gives CASSPQGNTEAFF.

The chain is built from TRBV11-3 and TRBJ2-3; D is ambiguous. The germline gives CDR1 SGHNT, CDR2 YENEEA. The CDR3 runs to 14 residues. Trimming pared 2 bases from V and 4 bases from J, leaving 10 bases between. CDR3 coding DNA: TGTGCCAGCAGCTTAACATCTCCCCCAGATACGCAGTATTTT. The encoded protein is CASSLTSPPDTQYF.

The chain has TRBV6-1 and TRBJ2-1; tentatively, D is TRBD1 (5 bases). The CDR3 loop spans 14 amino acids. Looked up from germline, CDR1 is MNHNS and CDR2 is SASEGT. Trimming cost V 4 bases and J 3 bases, with 10 bases left between them. CDR3 sequence reads: CASSASTDYNEQFF. The CDR3, as DNA: TGTGCCAGCAGTGCTTCGACAGACTACAATGAGCAGTTCTTC.

This chain connects TRBV15 to TRBJ2-5; no clear D gene. Germline lookup yields CDR1 LNHNV and CDR2 YYDKDF (reference sequence). V was shortened by 0 bases and J by 2 bases, with 7 bases between the two germline ends. The CDR3 is 14 amino acids. CDR3 DNA: TGTGCCACCAGCAGAGATAGGGTTCAAGAGACCCAGTACTTC. It encodes CATSRDRVQETQYF.

This CDR3 reads CASSNPGTLAYEQYF. CDR3 sequence (DNA): TGTGCCAGCAGCAACCCCGGGACTTTAGCCTACGAGCAGTACTTC. V and J are TRBV2 and TRBJ2-7, with D possibly TRBD2 on 6 matching bases. This CDR3 is built from 15 residues. Trimming took 6 bases from V and 2 from J, leaving 17 bases between them. CDR1 and CDR2 (germline): SNHLY, FYNNEI.